Below are 18 T cell receptor beta chains sequenced from a single sample in a study of Ad26.COV2.S vaccination and SARS-CoV-2 variants. Sequenced by immunoSEQ multiplex PCR; TCRdb stores in-frame clones only, minus some. The sample lists more than 400,000 clones, around 92% occurring once. Treatment indicated: some 19 received Ad26.COV2.S at low or high dose, single or two shots; about 5 received placebo; per-sample allocation not given. It was on day 63 after the first vaccine or placebo injection that samples were taken. The specimen was peripheral blood, collected in a trial of Ad26.COV2.S vaccine versus placebo. These receptors all come from a person between 18 and 60 years old who received the Ad26.COV2.S COVID-19 vaccine or a placebo.

V and J are TRBV7-2 and TRBJ2-2, with TRBD1 matching over 10 bases. CDR3 length: 13 residues. Looked up from germline, CDR1 is SGHTA and CDR2 is FQGNSA. V lost 4 bases to trimming and J lost 8 bases; unmatched junction nucleotides: 1. CDR3 protein: CASSWDRGGELFF. In nucleotides, the CDR3 is TGTGCCAGCAGCTGGGACAGGGGTGGGGAGCTGTTTTTT.

This chain uses TRBV5-1 with TRBJ1-1; the D gene is possibly TRBD1 (6 bases). CDR1 is SGHRS, CDR2 YFSETQ, per germline. This CDR3 spans 14 amino acids. V was trimmed by 3 bases and J by 5 bases, leaving 14 bases between them. The CDR3 protein is CASSWRGAVTEAFF. The CDR3 nucleotides read TGCGCCAGCAGCTGGAGGGGGGCGGTGACTGAAGCTTTCTTT.

This chain connects TRBV5-1 to TRBJ1-1; D is unclear. Germline V gene data show CDR1 as SGHRS and CDR2 as YFSETQ. The CDR3 contains 16 residues. Trimming pared 0 bases from V and 3 bases from J, leaving 15 bases between. CDR3 in amino acids: CASSLDMVFRDTEAFF. CDR3 nucleotide sequence: TGCGCCAGCAGCTTGGACATGGTGTTTAGGGACACTGAAGCTTTCTTT.

The chain combines TRBV6-5 with TRBJ2-7; 9 nucleotides match TRBD1. The V gene's germline CDR1 is MNHEY and CDR2 SVGAGI. The CDR3 loop spans 13 amino acids. V trimming: 2 bases; J trimming: 5 bases; junction bases outside the gene matches: 1. Here the CDR3 DNA reads TGTGCCAGCAGTTACAACAGGGGGCACGAGCAGTACTTC. Translated: CASSYNRGHEQYF.

The chain couples TRBV7-2 to TRBJ1-1; D perhaps matches TRBD1 (5 bases). This CDR3 region has 16 residues. Trimming stripped 3 bases from V and 9 bases from J, with 23 bases between. Germline CDR1 is SGHTA and CDR2 is FQGNSA. Here the CDR3 reads CASSFGGSRESGQAFF. The CDR3 bases are TGTGCCAGCAGCTTCGGGGGGTCGCGGGAATCGGGACAAGCTTTCTTT.

The gene calls are TRBV11-2 and TRBJ1-2; no definite D call. Germline lookup yields CDR1 SGHAT and CDR2 FQNNGV. Trimming removed 8 bases from V and 0 bases from J, with 4 bases in between. The CDR3 contains 11 residues. The CDR3 is CASRANYGYTF. The CDR3 nucleotides read TGTGCCAGCCGAGCTAACTATGGCTACACCTTC.

This clone was seen just once. The chain joins TRBV5-1 to TRBJ2-1; 11 bases are shared with TRBD1. This CDR3 spans 15 amino acids. Trimming cost V 4 bases and J 4 bases; bases outside gene matches: 4. Germline V gene lookup returns CDR1 SGHRS and CDR2 YFSETQ. CDR3 sequence (DNA): TGCGCCAGCAGCGCGGGACAGGGGGGATACAATGAGCAGTTCTTC. Amino acid sequence: CASSAGQGGYNEQFF.

The V gene is TRBV24-1, the J gene TRBJ2-1; D might be TRBD1 (6 bases). The CDR3 covers 15 residues. V gave up 2 bases and J gave up 3 bases, with 10 bases separating them. Germline V lookup: CDR1 KGHDR, CDR2 SFDVKD. CDR3 loop: CATSDSYRVYNEQFF. The CDR3 DNA reads as TGTGCCACCAGTGATTCCTACAGGGTCTACAATGAGCAGTTCTTC.

This chain links TRBV11-2 with TRBJ1-5, with unresolved D. Trimming left V 2 bases short and J 6 bases short, with 14 bases between. The germline V gene encodes CDR1 SGHAT and CDR2 FQNNGV. The CDR3 spans 15 residues. The DNA for the CDR3 is TGTGCCAGCAGCTTACGGGTGGTAAAGGGTCAGCCCCAGCATTTT. Translation: CASSLRVVKGQPQHF.

The chain joins TRBV21-1 to TRBJ2-3. TRBV21-1 is described as a pseudogene. The CDR3 runs to 14 residues. DNA of the CDR3: TGTGCCAGCAGGTCGAAACCTAGCACAGATACGCAGTATTTT. It encodes CASRSKPSTDTQYF.

The chain has TRBV5-1 and TRBJ1-4; D is uncertain. The CDR3 runs 14 residues. Per the germline V gene, CDR1 is SGHRS and CDR2 is YFSETQ. Between the trimmed V and J ends, which lost 2 bases and 8 bases, there was a span of 13 bases. The CDR3 reads CASSLGQTAEKLFF. The CDR3 DNA reads TGCGCCAGCAGCTTAGGGCAGACTGCGGAAAAACTGTTTTTT.

This chain joins TRBV9 and TRBJ2-2; D unresolved. Deletions cut 0 bases from V and 1 base from J, with 7 bases between. The CDR3 is 15 amino acids. CDR1 and CDR2 from the germline V gene are SGDLS and YYNGEE. This chain's CDR3 is CASSVVVGNTGELFF. CDR3 in DNA: TGTGCCAGCAGCGTAGTCGTCGGGAACACCGGGGAGCTGTTTTTT.

The rearrangement uses TRBV4-3 and TRBJ2-5; D may be TRBD2 (6 bases). With 0 bases removed from V and 5 bases from J, the gap between germline ends came to 13 bases. Germline V gene sequence: CDR1 LGHNA, CDR2 YSLEER. The CDR3 is 15 residues long. In DNA, the CDR3 is TGCGCCAGCAGCCAAGAAGGCGGGGTGGTTGAGACCCAGTACTTC. Protein sequence: CASSQEGGVVETQYF.

The chain carries TRBV7-8 and TRBJ1-1; D possibly corresponds to TRBD1 (5 bases). The CDR3 runs 12 residues. Germline values: CDR1 SGHVS, CDR2 FQNEAQ. V dropped 5 bases and J dropped 11 bases, with 15 bases sitting between them. The CDR3 coding sequence is TGTGCCAGCAGCGGAGGGGAGCCGCGGGCTTTCTTT. This encodes CASSGGEPRAFF.

The gene calls are TRBV2 and TRBJ2-2; a weak D match, TRBD1 (6 bases). Germline values: CDR1 SNHLY, CDR2 FYNNEI. This CDR3 has 17 amino acids. Trimming removed 7 bases from V and 6 bases from J, with 24 bases in between. DNA of the CDR3: TGTGCCAGCAACTCCCCTGGCAGGGGTGTGGTCGCCGGGGAGCTGTTTTTT. This encodes CASNSPGRGVVAGELFF.

The chain couples TRBV4-3 to TRBJ2-1, with 9 nucleotides matching TRBD2. Germline trimming cut 2 bases from V and 9 bases from J; bases unmatched to any gene: 5. CDR3 length equals 14 residues. Germline V gives CDR1 LGHNA, CDR2 YSLEER. The CDR3: CASSQRTSAGEQFF. CDR3 DNA: TGCGCCAGCAGCCAACGGACTAGCGCCGGTGAGCAGTTCTTC.

The rearrangement uses TRBV6-5 and TRBJ1-2; D might be TRBD1 (6 bases). V was trimmed by 6 bases and J by 4 bases, leaving 12 bases between them. CDR1 MNHEY and CDR2 SVGAGI come from the germline V gene. The CDR3 is 13 residues long. The CDR3 coding sequence is TGTGCCAGCAGACCCGGGACACGCTATGGCTACACCTTC. Residues: CASRPGTRYGYTF.

The chain employs TRBV7-2 and TRBJ2-1; 8 bases fit TRBD1. J gave up 3 bases and V 5 bases, and 6 bases lay outside the gene matches. The CDR3 runs 15 residues. The germline gives CDR1 SGHTA, CDR2 FQGNSA. Written as DNA, the CDR3 is TGTGCCAGCAGCCCGGACAGGGCCAACTACAATGAGCAGTTCTTC. Its translation is CASSPDRANYNEQFF. Supplemented by reference TRBV7-2 and TRBJ2-1, the full variable domain reads GAGVSQSPSNKVTEKGKDVELRCDPISGHTALYWYRQSLGQGLEFLIYFQGNSAPDKSGLPSDRFSAERTGGSVSTLTIQRTQQEDSAVYLCASSPDRANYNEQFFGPGTRLTVL.